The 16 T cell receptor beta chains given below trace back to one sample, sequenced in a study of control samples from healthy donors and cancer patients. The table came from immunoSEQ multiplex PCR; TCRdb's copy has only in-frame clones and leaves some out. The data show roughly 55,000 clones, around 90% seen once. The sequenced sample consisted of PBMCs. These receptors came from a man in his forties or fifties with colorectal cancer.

The CDR3 DNA sequence: TGTGCCAGCAGCGAAGACAGCTTCTATAATTCACCCCTCCACTTT. Its translation is CASSEDSFYNSPLHF. The J gene is TRBJ1-6, the V gene TRBV9, with D possibly matching TRBD1 (5 bases). Germline CDR1 and CDR2: SGDLS and YYNGEE. The CDR3 consists of 15 residues. The ends were cut back, 3 bases at V and 3 bases at J, with 10 bases in the middle.

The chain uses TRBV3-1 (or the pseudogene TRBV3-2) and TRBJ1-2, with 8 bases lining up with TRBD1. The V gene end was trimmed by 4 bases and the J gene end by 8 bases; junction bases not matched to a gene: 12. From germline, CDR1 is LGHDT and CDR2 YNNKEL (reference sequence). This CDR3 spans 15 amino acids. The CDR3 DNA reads TGTGCCAGCAGCCTTTTGATCACAGGGGGTCAAGGCTACACCTTC. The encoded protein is CASSLLITGGQGYTF.

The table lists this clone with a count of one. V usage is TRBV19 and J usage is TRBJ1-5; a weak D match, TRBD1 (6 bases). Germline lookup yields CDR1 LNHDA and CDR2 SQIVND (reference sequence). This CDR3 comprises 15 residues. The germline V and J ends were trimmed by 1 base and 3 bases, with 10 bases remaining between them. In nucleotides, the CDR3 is TGTGCCAGTAGTATAGTAAGGGGGACCAATCAGCCCCAGCATTTT. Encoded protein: CASSIVRGTNQPQHF.

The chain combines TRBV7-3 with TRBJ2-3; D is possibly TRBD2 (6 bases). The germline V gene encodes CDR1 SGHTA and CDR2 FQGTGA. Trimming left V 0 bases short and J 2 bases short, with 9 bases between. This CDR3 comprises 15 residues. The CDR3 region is CASSLTGGVTDTQYF. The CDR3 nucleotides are TGTGCCAGCAGCTTAACGGGCGGGGTCACAGATACGCAGTATTTT. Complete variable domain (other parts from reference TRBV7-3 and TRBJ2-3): GAGVSQTPSNKVTEKGKYVELRCDPISGHTALYWYRQSLGQGPEFLIYFQGTGAADDSGLPNDRFFAVRPEGSVSTLKIQRTERGDSAVYLCASSLTGGVTDTQYFGPGTRLTVL.

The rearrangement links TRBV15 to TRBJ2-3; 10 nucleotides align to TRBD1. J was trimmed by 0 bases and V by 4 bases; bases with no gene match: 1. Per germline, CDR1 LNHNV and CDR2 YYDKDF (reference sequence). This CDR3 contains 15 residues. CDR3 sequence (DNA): TGTGCCACCAGCAAGGGACAGGGGAGCACAGATACGCAGTATTTT. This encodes CATSKGQGSTDTQYF.

The DNA of the CDR3 is TGTGCCAGCAGCCGCGGACAGGTCACTGAAGCTTTCTTT. Protein: CASSRGQVTEAFF. The V and J genes are TRBV3-1 (or the pseudogene TRBV3-2) and TRBJ1-1; TRBD1 matches at 7 bases. CDR1 is LGHDT, CDR2 YNNKEL, per germline (reference sequence). The CDR3 has 13 amino acids. With 4 bases clipped from V and 4 bases from J, the junction kept 3 bases outside the gene matches.

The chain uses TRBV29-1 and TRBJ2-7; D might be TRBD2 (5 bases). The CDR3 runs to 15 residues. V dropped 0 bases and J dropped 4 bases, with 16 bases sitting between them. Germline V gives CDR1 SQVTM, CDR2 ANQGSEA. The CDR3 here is CSVEDDSGNAYEQYF. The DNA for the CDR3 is TGCAGCGTTGAAGATGATTCGGGAAACGCTTACGAGCAGTACTTC.

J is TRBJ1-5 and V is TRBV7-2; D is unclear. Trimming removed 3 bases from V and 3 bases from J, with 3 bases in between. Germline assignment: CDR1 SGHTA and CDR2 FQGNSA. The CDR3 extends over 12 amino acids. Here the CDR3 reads CASSFLNQPQHF. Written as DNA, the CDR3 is TGTGCCAGCAGCTTCCTCAATCAGCCCCAGCATTTT.

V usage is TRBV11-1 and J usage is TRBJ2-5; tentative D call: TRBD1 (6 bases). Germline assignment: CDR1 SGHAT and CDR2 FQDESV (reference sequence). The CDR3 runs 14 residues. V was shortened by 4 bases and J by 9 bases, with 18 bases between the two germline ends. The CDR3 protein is CASSSSTGPAAQYF. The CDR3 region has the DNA TGTGCCAGCAGCTCTTCGACAGGACCCGCGGCCCAGTACTTC.

The CDR3 DNA reads as TGTGCCAGCAAAGGTGTGGACACTGAAGCTTTCTTT. This translates into CASKGVDTEAFF. The chain uses TRBV25-1 and TRBJ1-1; D remains unclear. The CDR3 is 12 residues long. V was pared by 7 bases and J by 3 bases, with 9 bases between. The germline CDR1 and CDR2 sequences are MGHDK and SYGVNS.

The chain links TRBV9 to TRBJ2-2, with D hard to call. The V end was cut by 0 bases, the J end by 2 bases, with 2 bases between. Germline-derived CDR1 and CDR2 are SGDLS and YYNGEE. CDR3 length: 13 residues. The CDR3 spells CASSVGNTGELFF. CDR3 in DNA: TGTGCCAGCAGCGTAGGTAACACCGGGGAGCTGTTTTTT.

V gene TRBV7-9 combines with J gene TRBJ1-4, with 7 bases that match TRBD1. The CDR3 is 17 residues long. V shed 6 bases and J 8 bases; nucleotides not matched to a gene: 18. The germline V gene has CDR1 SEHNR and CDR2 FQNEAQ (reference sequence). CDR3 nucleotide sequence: TGTGCCAGCAGGTGCGATATGATGGCAGGGGGGAGGGAAAAACTGTTTTTT. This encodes CASRCDMMAGGREKLFF.

This chain's CDR3 is CASSLQGNQPQHF. CDR3 DNA sequence: TGTGCCAGCAGCCTACAGGGTAATCAGCCCCAGCATTTT. This chain connects TRBV3-1 (or the pseudogene TRBV3-2) to TRBJ1-5; perhaps TRBD1 as D (6 bases). CDR3 length: 13 residues. Germline CDR1 reads LGHDT; CDR2 reads YNNKEL (reference sequence). V gave up 4 bases and J gave up 4 bases, with 8 bases separating them.

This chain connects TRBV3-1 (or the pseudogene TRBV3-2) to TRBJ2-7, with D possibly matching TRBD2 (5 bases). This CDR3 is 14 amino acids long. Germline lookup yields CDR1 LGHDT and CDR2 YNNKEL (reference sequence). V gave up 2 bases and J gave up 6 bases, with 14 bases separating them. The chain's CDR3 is CASSQIPGAGEQYF. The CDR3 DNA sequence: TGTGCCAGCAGCCAAATACCTGGCGCGGGCGAGCAGTACTTC.

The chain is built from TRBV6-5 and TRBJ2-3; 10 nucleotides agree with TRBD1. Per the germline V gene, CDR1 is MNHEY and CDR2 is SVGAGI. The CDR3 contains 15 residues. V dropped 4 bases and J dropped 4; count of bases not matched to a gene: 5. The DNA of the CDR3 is TGTGCCAGCAGTTTCCCGGGACAGGGGTCAGATACGCAGTATTTT. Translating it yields CASSFPGQGSDTQYF.

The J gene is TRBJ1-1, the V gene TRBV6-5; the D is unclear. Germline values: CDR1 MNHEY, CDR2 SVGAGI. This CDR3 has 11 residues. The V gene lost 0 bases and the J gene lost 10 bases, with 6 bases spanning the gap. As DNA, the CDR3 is TGTGCCAGCAGTTACTCAGGAGTAGCTTTCTTT. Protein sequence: CASSYSGVAFF.